A selection of T cell receptor beta chains follows, all from one sample in a study of CXCR3-negative and CXCR3-positive naive CD8 T cells. After re-calling the 5' RACE reads, TCRdb lists one entry per CDR3 protein, DNA absent. This table holds approximately 83,000 distinct CDR3 sequences. The material sequenced was naive CXCR3- CD8+ T cells from blood. Source of these receptors: a human donor in good health. Some clones in this sample may be carry-over from other donors' samples. The CDR3 runs from the conserved cysteine through the conserved F or W. Each record gives: CDR3 protein, V gene, J gene, clone size. Only some rows state a clone size, as once, few, many or a class for expanded clones.

cdr3_aa: CSGVGQSYEQYF
v_call: TRBV29-1
j_call: TRBJ2-7
clone_size: medium-sized

cdr3_aa: CASSYRYEQYF
v_call: TRBV12-3/TRBV12-4
j_call: TRBJ2-7
clone_size: medium-sized

cdr3_aa: CASSYSRVISQGKDTQYF
v_call: TRBV6-7
j_call: TRBJ2-3
clone_size: .

cdr3_aa: CASSPKGTAKSYEQYF
v_call: TRBV5-6
j_call: TRBJ2-7
clone_size: .

cdr3_aa: CSVAPLGTYEQYF
v_call: TRBV29-1
j_call: TRBJ2-7
clone_size: .

cdr3_aa: CSVEPRGEETQYF
v_call: TRBV29-1
j_call: TRBJ2-5
clone_size: .

cdr3_aa: CASTYGTSDTDTQYF
v_call: TRBV28
j_call: TRBJ2-3
clone_size: .

cdr3_aa: CSAATTSSYEQYF
v_call: TRBV29-1
j_call: TRBJ2-7
clone_size: .

cdr3_aa: CASSLPDHGSEQYF
v_call: TRBV4-1
j_call: TRBJ2-7
clone_size: .

cdr3_aa: CASSFLTNTEAFF
v_call: TRBV27
j_call: TRBJ1-1
clone_size: .

cdr3_aa: CASSDMGSSYNEQFF
v_call: TRBV6-4
j_call: TRBJ2-1
clone_size: .

cdr3_aa: CASSSTGVGSSYGYTF
v_call: TRBV5-1
j_call: TRBJ1-2
clone_size: .

cdr3_aa: CASSQDSGVVNEQFF
v_call: TRBV14
j_call: TRBJ2-1
clone_size: .

cdr3_aa: CASSLADRASYEQYF
v_call: TRBV7-9
j_call: TRBJ2-7
clone_size: .

cdr3_aa: CASSGTGGNYQPQHF
v_call: TRBV12-3/TRBV12-4
j_call: TRBJ1-5
clone_size: .

cdr3_aa: CSVDRQGTYEQYF
v_call: TRBV29-1
j_call: TRBJ2-7
clone_size: .

cdr3_aa: CASSVEAGAKQYF
v_call: TRBV9
j_call: TRBJ2-7
clone_size: .

cdr3_aa: CASSLSEGTYEQYF
v_call: TRBV27
j_call: TRBJ2-7
clone_size: .

cdr3_aa: CASSRPYEQYF
v_call: TRBV28
j_call: TRBJ2-7
clone_size: .

cdr3_aa: CSAWDKLTAELFF
v_call: TRBV29-1
j_call: TRBJ2-2
clone_size: .